Listed below are T cell receptor beta chains from one sample, sequenced in a study of blood T cell repertoires in COVID-19. Assay used: immunoSEQ multiplex PCR; TCRdb lists only in-frame clones, some missing. The table includes about 430,000 clones, 85% to 90% detected once. Sequenced sample: PBMCs or T cells enriched from blood (not recorded which). The source is a man aged 30 to 45 who had recovered from COVID-19. The CDR3 runs from the conserved cysteine through the conserved F or W. The order of the fields is V gene, D gene, J gene, clone size, CDR3 DNA, CDR3 protein. A D gene is named only where the DNA matches it firmly. The listing skips clone size in some rows; elsewhere it reads once, few, many or a size class.

>TRBV5-4|TRBD2|TRBJ2-4|.
TGTGCCAGCAGCTTAGGGACGGCGGGAGGGCCGGGAAACATTCAGTACTTC
CASSLGTAGGPGNIQYF
>TRBV5-6|.|TRBJ2-2|.
TGTGCCAGCAGCCCACCGGGTTTCAACACCGGGGAGCTGTTTTTT
CASSPPGFNTGELFF
>TRBV3-1/TRBV3-2|.|TRBJ2-1|.
TGTGCCAGCAGCCTTTCCGAGAATGAGCAGTTCTTC
CASSLSENEQFF
>TRBV18|.|TRBJ2-2|.
TGTGCCAGCTCCATCTTTGAACAGGAAAACACCGGGGAGCTGTTTTTT
CASSIFEQENTGELFF
>TRBV19|TRBD1|TRBJ1-2|.
TGTGCCAGTAGCCGGGACAGGGGGGCCTATGGCTACACCTTC
CASSRDRGAYGYTF
>TRBV5-5|TRBD1|TRBJ2-3|once
TGTGCCAGCAGCTGGGACAGATCAGATACGCAGTATTTT
CASSWDRSDTQYF
>TRBV30|TRBD2|TRBJ2-4|many
TGTGCCTGGAGCCTACAGTCGGGGACTAGCTTGGACATTCAGTACTTC
CAWSLQSGTSLDIQYF
>TRBV27|.|TRBJ1-6|.
TGTGCCAGCAGTTTTGAGAATTCACCCCTCCACTTT
CASSFENSPLHF
>TRBV28|TRBD1|TRBJ2-3|once
TGTGCCAGCAGAAAGAGGCCAAAAACAGGGGGAATAAGCACAGATACGCAGTATTTT
CASRKRPKTGGISTDTQYF
>TRBV14|.|TRBJ2-1|.
TGTGCCAGCAGCCAAGCTCTAGTTGGTGAGCAGTTCTTC
CASSQALVGEQFF
>TRBV30|TRBD1|TRBJ1-4|.
TGTGCCTGGAGTGCCGGGACAGGGGGAGAAAAACTGTTTTTT
CAWSAGTGGEKLFF
>TRBV9|TRBD2|TRBJ2-7|few
TGTGCCAGCAGCGTAGCACCCGAAGGACTAGCGATCTACGAGCAGTACTTC
CASSVAPEGLAIYEQYF